This T cell receptor (beta chain) was retrieved from a study of cytomegalovirus exposure and HLA in healthy donors (dated by TCRdb to 2016 to 2017). The study in broad terms: An earlier analysis of some 600 of the donors reported 250 to 350 Gb of sequence data and 117 million unique TCR beta sequences obtained from around 180 million T cells. About 300 gigabases of sequencing data and 70 million to 85 million unique TCR sequences were included in an early release covering roughly 600 HLA-typed donors. The genetic ancestry cluster associated with self-reported Caucasian donors included 65% to 90% of the approximately 400 genotyped donors. The aim of the study was to test whether cataloging public T cell receptors could identify signatures of past pathogen exposure. The T cell repertoires of under 750 subjects were profiled by immunosequencing and related to cytomegalovirus serostatus. A separate validation cohort of roughly 130 different subjects was used in addition to the roughly 670-subject first cohort. To predict cytomegalovirus infection status, the study brought together high-throughput TCR immunosequencing, statistical association of individual TCRs with disease status, and machine learning. A later analysis re-examined previously published TCR beta repertoires from about 670 donors and added high-resolution HLA genotyping to investigate patterns of TCR occurrence. Rather than using new phenotypic data, the later analysis identified candidate immune exposures from TCR beta sequences and from how often those sequences occurred across donors. To decide whether each TCR beta V gene segment behaved as functional or pseudogenic, an earlier analysis of nearly 600 of the donors relied on high-throughput TCR beta sequencing. Alongside the repertoire data, information on donor age, sex, ethnicity and CMV serostatus was compiled. A later genetic analysis took genome-wide SNP genotypes for about 55% of the 666 donors and used that subset as a discovery cohort. All discovery cohort repertoires had been generated on a single sequencing platform. Both class I and class II loci were covered by HLA typing, at four-digit resolution. The number of typed donors differed by locus: about 629-640 for A, B, C, DRB1 and DQB1; approximately 520 for DQA1; 606 for DPA1; and about 450 for DPB1. A handful of DR-DQ haplotypes were handled as single units for association and clustering because linkage in the cohort was strong. Among about 360 genotyped donors of the cohort, an average of around 240,000 unique TCR beta nucleotide sequences were sequenced per donor, 15% to 20% of them non-productive. The study at large found these results: Immune exposure information for the cohort was limited to CMV serostatus. It was suggested by the authors that the approach could potentially be generalized to other disease states and immunological phenotypes. A cluster of highly shared sequence variants was judged likely to represent a technical artifact of the sequencing pipeline. The classifier was reported to diagnose cytomegalovirus status with high specificity and sensitivity in both the original cohort and the validation cohort. A later analysis found that most CMV-associated TCR beta chains appeared HLA-restricted, with HLA associations seemingly driven largely by CMV exposure. The earlier analysis of nearly 600 of the donors excluded roughly 17 rarely observed V segments, including chromosome 9 orphons, because counts were too low. The 87-base-pair reads could not distinguish some IMGT-functional V segments, including TRBV6-2 and TRBV6-3, so those segments were excluded. In a later analysis, some 18,000 TCR beta sequences were associated with specific HLA alleles at a false discovery rate of 0.05. A further reported finding was that TCR beta sequences accurately predicted the HLA-A and HLA-B alleles for most subjects in the first cohort. In an earlier analysis of about 550 of the donors, most TCR beta V segments were observed in productive rearrangements about 90% or about 30% of the time, broadly matching IMGT annotations. In a later analysis, HLA-associated TCR beta chains showed more clonal expansion and lower generation probabilities than non-associated chains that were equally common. Linkage disequilibrium might explain the correlated functional status among segregating V segments, but an unknown experimental factor could not be ruled out. Because HLA typing was missing for some donors at each locus, association tests included only the typed subset. A later analysis reported that several top co-occurrence clusters appeared linked to parvovirus B19, influenza, CMV and Epstein-Barr virus. A later genetic analysis associated a missense DCLRE1C variant with V-gene and J-gene trimming of TCR beta chains, and an independent cohort replicated the association. Sequencing depth was assumed to be roughly uniform across donors in the presence/absence analyses, though that assumption may not hold. This cohort had only TCR beta chains sequenced, and the lack of alpha or paired-chain data limited which features could be detected. A few of the identified cytomegalovirus-associated TCR beta chains were confirmed in vitro to be specific for cytomegalovirus antigens. In a later analysis, TCR association rates were found to vary across HLA loci, with the most associated TCRs seen for DRB1 alleles and the fewest for HLA-C alleles. Strong co-occurrence of HLA alleles, especially DR and DQ, made assigning TCR associations to individual alleles difficult. A total of 164 TCR beta chains were listed by the study as associated with cytomegalovirus. Compared with the roughly 600-donor mean, donors in an Asian-associated ancestry cluster had fewer N-insertions in productive TCRs, according to a later genetic analysis. While some public TCRs were present in many individuals, most TCR sequences turned up only very rarely across donors.

Spanning cysteine to phenylalanine, the CDR3 consists of 14 amino acids. The kept DNA is CDR3 alone, 42 bases in frame from the first base. V is shortened by 3 bases, J by 8 bases, and the region joining them spans 17 bases. In the germline V gene, CDR1 corresponds to SGHRS and CDR2 to YFSETQ. The cohort comprised fewer than 750 healthy bone marrow donors. All cohort members were sampled while nominally healthy, although unrecorded immune exposures were likely present. The donor was CMV seropositive and belonged to the group of more than 250 seropositive cohort members. Each donor provided a peripheral blood sample, and peripheral blood mononuclear cells were used for TCR beta sequencing. The Qiagen DNeasy Blood Extraction Kit was used to extract genomic DNA from the blood cell samples. In regard to this clone: It has no known antigen specificity. Base qualities are not provided; no much larger clone lies one nucleotide away.

Library preparation employed the immunoSEQ multiplex PCR assay. For the multiplex PCR, a mixture combining 60 forward primers for TCR Vbeta segments and 13 reverse primers for TCR Jbeta segments was used. A multiplex PCR assay on genomic DNA amplified the CDR3 region of rearranged TCR beta genes. Amplified TCR beta libraries were sequenced as 87-base-pair reads on the Illumina HiSeq System. Concerning the study's data processing: Across the roughly 640 repertoires, a later analysis counted roughly 77 million unique TCR beta chains, around 11 million of which were shared by at least two donors. A nearest-neighbor algorithm error-corrected the raw reads and collapsed the reads into unique sequences, merging closely related sequences to remove PCR and sequencing errors. CDR3 sequences were aligned to IMGT reference sequences to assign V, D and J gene segments. Each retained sequence needed at least a six-nucleotide match to both a V gene segment and a J gene segment. A rearrangement counted as productive if the CDR3 had no stop codons and remained in frame with V and J, and every other rearrangement counted as non-productive. CDR3 was defined according to IMGT convention as the region running from the second conserved V-encoded cysteine to the conserved J-encoded phenylalanine. Sequences without an unambiguous match to a single V gene segment were excluded from the earlier analysis of several hundred of the donors. In an earlier analysis of a few hundred of the donors, a V segment was called functional when productive rearrangements were above 56.7%, and segregating when the standard deviation between donors exceeded 5%. To diagnose cytomegalovirus status from the catalog of TCR beta chain sequences, a statistical classification framework was built. In a later analysis, TCR nucleotide sequences were compared against IMGT/GENE-DB human TR gene sequences so that V and J genes could be assigned. A later analysis assigned CDR3 sequences and most-parsimonious VDJ recombination scenarios with the TCRdist pipeline. In a later analysis, each TCR beta chain was defined by its CDR3 amino acid sequence together with its V-gene family, and reads lacking a unique V-gene family were excluded. In a later analysis, around 650 highly shared, low-generation-probability nucleotide sequences were removed to address suspected cross-contamination and a sequencing artifact. In a later analysis, a clonal expansion index for each public chain was calculated from normalized within-repertoire ranks of inferred template counts. Generation probabilities in a later analysis came from a VDJ recombination model fitted to out-of-frame rearrangements, and those results were checked against IGoR. Hypergeometric tests were used in a later analysis to score TCR-TCR, TCR-HLA and TCR-CMV co-occurrence, with a repertoire-size bias correction applied to the TCR pairs. To estimate false discovery rates, a later analysis permuted the HLA or CMV assignments 20 times. In a later analysis, co-occurring TCRs were grouped using DBSCAN, with TCRdist sequence similarity added in when clustering inside HLA-allele-positive subsets. Co-occurrence clustering excluded repertoires with fewer than 30,000 or more than 120,000 public chains, plus five with anomalous nucleotide sharing. TCRdb stores this immuneACCESS table with in-frame sequences only. Part of the clones is absent; in the studies checked, under half of the shortfall reflects unresolved V genes, and no reason is known for the rest. From that table come the V and J calls and clone size; the DNA was used to work out D and trimming. The sample contains just over 150,000 clones, 70% to 85% of them found a single time. The top ten hold about 6.8% of the sample.

Material: PBMCs. The TCR was taken from a man aged 50-59 years in good health and CMV-seropositive. The chain employs TRBV5-1 and TRBJ1-1; no D gene is confidently identified. The sequenced DNA is TGCGCCAGCAGCTCGACAACTGTATCACACGAAGCTTTCTTT. The translation is CASSSTTVSHEAFF.